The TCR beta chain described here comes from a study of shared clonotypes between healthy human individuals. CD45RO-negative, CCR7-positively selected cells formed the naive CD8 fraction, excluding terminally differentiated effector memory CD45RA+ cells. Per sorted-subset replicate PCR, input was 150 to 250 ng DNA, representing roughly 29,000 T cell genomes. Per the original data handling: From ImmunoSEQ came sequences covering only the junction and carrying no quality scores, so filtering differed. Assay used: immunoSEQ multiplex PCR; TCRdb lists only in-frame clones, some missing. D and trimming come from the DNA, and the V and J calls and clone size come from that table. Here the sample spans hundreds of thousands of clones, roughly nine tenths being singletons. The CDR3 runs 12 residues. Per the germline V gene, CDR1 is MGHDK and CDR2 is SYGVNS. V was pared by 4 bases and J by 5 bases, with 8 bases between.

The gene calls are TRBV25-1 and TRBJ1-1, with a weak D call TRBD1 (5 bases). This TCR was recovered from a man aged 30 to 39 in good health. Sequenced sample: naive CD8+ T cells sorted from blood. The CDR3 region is CASSVQGTEAFF. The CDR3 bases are TGTGCCAGCAGTGTGCAGGGTACTGAAGCTTTCTTT.